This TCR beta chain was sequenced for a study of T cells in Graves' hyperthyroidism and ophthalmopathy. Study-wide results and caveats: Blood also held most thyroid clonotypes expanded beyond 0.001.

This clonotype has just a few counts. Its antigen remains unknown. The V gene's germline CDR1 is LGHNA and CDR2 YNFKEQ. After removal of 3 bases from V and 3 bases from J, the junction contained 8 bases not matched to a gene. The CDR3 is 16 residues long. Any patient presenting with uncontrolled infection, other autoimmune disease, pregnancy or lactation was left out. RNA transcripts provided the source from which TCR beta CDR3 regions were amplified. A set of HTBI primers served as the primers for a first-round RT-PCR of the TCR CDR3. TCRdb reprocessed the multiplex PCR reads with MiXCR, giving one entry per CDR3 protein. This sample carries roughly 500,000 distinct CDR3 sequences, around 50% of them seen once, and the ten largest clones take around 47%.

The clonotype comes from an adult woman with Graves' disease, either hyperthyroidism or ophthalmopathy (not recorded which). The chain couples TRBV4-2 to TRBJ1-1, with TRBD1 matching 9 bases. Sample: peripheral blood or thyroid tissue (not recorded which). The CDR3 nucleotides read TGTGCCAGCAGCCACGGACAGGGGCCTGATTACACTGAAGCTTTCTTT. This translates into CASSHGQGPDYTEAFF.